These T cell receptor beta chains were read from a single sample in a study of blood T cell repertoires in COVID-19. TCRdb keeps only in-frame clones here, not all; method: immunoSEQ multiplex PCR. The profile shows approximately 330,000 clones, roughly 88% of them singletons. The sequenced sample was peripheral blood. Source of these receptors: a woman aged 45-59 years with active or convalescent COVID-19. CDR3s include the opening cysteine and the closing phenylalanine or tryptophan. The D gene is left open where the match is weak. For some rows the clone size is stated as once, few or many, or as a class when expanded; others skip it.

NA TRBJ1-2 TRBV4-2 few CASSQVSLQTAGGYTF TGTGCCAGCAGCCAAGTAAGCCTCCAAACGGCGGGAGGCTACACCTTC
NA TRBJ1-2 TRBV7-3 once CASSLTGPLNYGYTF TGTGCCAGCAGCTTAACGGGGCCTCTAAACTATGGCTACACCTTC
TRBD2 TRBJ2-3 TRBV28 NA CASRPLAGSDTQYF TGTGCCAGCAGACCCCTAGCGGGGTCAGATACGCAGTATTTT
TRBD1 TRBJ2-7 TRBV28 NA CASKRQGALSYEQYF TGTGCCAGCAAAAGACAGGGGGCCCTATCCTACGAGCAGTACTTC
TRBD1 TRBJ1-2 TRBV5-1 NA CASATGNDGYTF TGCGCCAGTGCGACAGGGAATGACGGCTACACCTTC
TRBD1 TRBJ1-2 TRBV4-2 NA CASSQGDREIHGYTF TGTGCCAGCAGCCAAGGTGACAGGGAGATCCATGGCTACACCTTC
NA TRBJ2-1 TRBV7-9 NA CASSSLREANEQFF TGTGCCAGCAGCTCCCTCCGAGAGGCTAATGAGCAGTTCTTC
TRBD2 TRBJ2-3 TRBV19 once CASSIRSSGITDTQYF TGTGCCAGTAGTATCAGGTCTAGCGGTATCACAGATACGCAGTATTTT
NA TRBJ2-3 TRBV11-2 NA CASSIGGDTQYF TGTGCCAGCAGCATCGGCGGAGATACGCAGTATTTT
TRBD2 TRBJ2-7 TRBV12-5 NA CASQAGYSYEQYF TGTGCTAGTCAAGCGGGGTACTCCTACGAGCAGTACTTC
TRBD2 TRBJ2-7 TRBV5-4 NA CASSPLADSYEQYF TGTGCCAGCAGCCCACTAGCGGACTCCTACGAGCAGTACTTC
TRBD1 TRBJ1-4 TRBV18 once CASSPGQGNEKLFF TGTGCCAGCTCCCCGGGACAGGGAAATGAAAAACTGTTTTTT
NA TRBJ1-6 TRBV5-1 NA CASSSTGMNNSPLHF TGCGCCAGCAGCTCTACAGGGATGAATAATTCACCCCTCCACTTT
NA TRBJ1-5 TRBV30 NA CAWSEWGDYSNQPQHF TGTGCCTGGAGTGAGTGGGGAGACTATAGCAATCAGCCCCAGCATTTT
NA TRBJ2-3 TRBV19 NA CASSKDFTDTQYF TGTGCCAGTAGTAAAGACTTCACAGATACGCAGTATTTT
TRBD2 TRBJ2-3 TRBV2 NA CASNSGGSTDTQYF TGTGCCAGCAATTCGGGGGGGAGCACAGATACGCAGTATTTT
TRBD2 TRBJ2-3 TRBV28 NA CASSFPVQLAGGGDTQYF TGTGCCAGCAGTTTTCCCGTCCAACTAGCGGGAGGCGGAGATACGCAGTATTTT
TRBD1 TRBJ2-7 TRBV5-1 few CASSFGGQSSYEQYF TGCGCCAGCAGCTTTGGGGGACAGAGCTCCTACGAGCAGTACTTC
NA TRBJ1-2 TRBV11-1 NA CASSSDSYGYTF TGTGCCAGCAGCTCGGACAGCTATGGCTACACCTTC
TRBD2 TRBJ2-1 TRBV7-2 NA CASSPPPLAVYNEQFF TGTGCCAGCAGCCCCCCGCCACTAGCGGTCTACAATGAGCAGTTCTTC
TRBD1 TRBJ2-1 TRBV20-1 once CSASQGGEQFF TGCAGTGCCTCACAGGGGGGAGAGCAGTTCTTC
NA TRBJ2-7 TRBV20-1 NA CSARAKDEQYF TGCAGTGCTAGAGCTAAAGACGAGCAGTACTTC
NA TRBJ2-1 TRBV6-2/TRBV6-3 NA CASSGADRNEQFF TGTGCCAGCAGTGGGGCAGATCGCAATGAGCAGTTCTTC
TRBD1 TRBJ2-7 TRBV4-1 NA CASSQRGLAGQYF TGCGCCAGCAGCCAGAGGGGGCTTGCCGGGCAGTACTTC
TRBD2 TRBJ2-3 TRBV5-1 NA CASSLISGGSTDTQYF TGCGCCAGCAGCTTGATCTCGGGGGGGAGCACAGATACGCAGTATTTT
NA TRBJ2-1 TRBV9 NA CASSELSSSYNEQFF TGTGCCAGCAGCGAACTATCGAGCTCCTACAATGAGCAGTTCTTC
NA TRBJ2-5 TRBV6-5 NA CASSPLYQETQYF TGTGCCAGCAGCCCATTGTACCAAGAGACCCAGTACTTC